The 19 T cell receptor beta chains below come from one sample, sequenced in a study of cytomegalovirus exposure and HLA in healthy donors. 60 Vbeta and 13 Jbeta primers were used in PCR. Assay used: immunoSEQ multiplex PCR; TCRdb lists only in-frame clones, some missing. The sample comprises some 93,000 clones, approximately 69% of which are singletons, and about 6% rests with the top ten. Sequenced: PBMCs. The receptors here all came from a boy younger than 18 in good health and CMV-seropositive.

CDR3 loop: CACQNQGLRGEKLFF. The CDR3 DNA reads as TGTGCCTGCCAAAATCAGGGACTTAGGGGTGAAAAACTGTTTTTT. The V call is TRBV30, the J call TRBJ1-4, with D perhaps TRBD1 (5 bases). Trimming left V 6 bases short and J 7 bases short, with 21 bases between. The CDR3 sequence is 15 residues long. Germline-derived CDR1 and CDR2 are GTSNPN and SVGIG (reference sequence).

J is TRBJ2-7 and V is TRBV2; tentatively, D is TRBD1 (6 bases). Trimming stripped 6 bases from V and 6 bases from J, with 18 bases between. The CDR3 contains 14 residues. Per germline, CDR1 SNHLY and CDR2 FYNNEI. The CDR3 spells CASRVKLQGSEQYF. DNA for the CDR3: TGTGCCAGCAGAGTAAAACTACAGGGTTCCGAGCAGTACTTC.

J is TRBJ2-2 and V is TRBV30; 8 nucleotides line up with TRBD1. The CDR3 spans 16 residues. Germline CDR1 is GTSNPN and CDR2 is SVGIG (reference sequence). Trimming cost V 2 bases and J 1 base; bases outside gene matches: 6. Here the CDR3 DNA reads TGTGCCTGGAGTAAGGCCGGGACAGGGAACACCGGGGAGCTGTTTTTT. Translation gives CAWSKAGTGNTGELFF.

Concerning this clone itself: Germline is not matched at one junction end, which may reflect a read error. The V call is TRBV2, the J call TRBJ1-5; a possible D gene is TRBD1 (5 bases). Per the germline V gene, CDR1 is SNHLY and CDR2 is FYNNEI. The CDR3 contains 16 residues. DNA of the CDR3: TGTGCCAGCAGTGAACGTCAGGGAATGAGCAATCAGCCCCAGAATTTT. Its translation: CASSERQGMSNQPQNF.

To note about this clone: The sample carries other DNA sequences with the same CDR3. V usage is TRBV4-1 and J usage is TRBJ1-4; D is ambiguous. Trimming pared 1 base from V and 2 bases from J, leaving 5 bases between. The CDR3 spans 14 residues. Per the germline V gene, CDR1 is MGHRA and CDR2 is YSYEKL. The CDR3 here is CASSQGHTNEKLFF. In DNA, the CDR3 is TGCGCCAGCAGCCAAGGACATACTAATGAAAAACTGTTTTTT.

The gene calls are TRBV5-5 and TRBJ2-5; D may be TRBD2 (5 bases). Between the trimmed V and J ends, which lost 1 base and 4 bases, there was a span of 11 bases. The CDR3 loop spans 14 amino acids. Germline V gene data show CDR1 as SGHKS and CDR2 as YYEKEE (reference sequence). CDR3 amino acids: CASSLRLAGETQYF. The CDR3 nucleotides read TGTGCCAGCAGCTTGAGGCTAGCCGGAGAGACCCAGTACTTC.

This chain joins TRBV6-6 and TRBJ1-5; the match to TRBD1 covers 7 bases. CDR1 and CDR2 (germline): MNHNY, SVGAGI (reference sequence). J gave up 2 bases and V 6 bases, and 4 bases lay outside the gene matches. The CDR3 length is 14 residues. In DNA form, the CDR3 reads TGTGCCAGCAGCCCAGGGGGTGGCAATCAGCCCCAGCATTTT. Translated, it gives CASSPGGGNQPQHF.

The chain recombines TRBV27 with TRBJ1-5, with D possibly being TRBD1 (6 bases). CDR3 length: 14 amino acids. Germline CDR1 and CDR2: MNHEY and SMNVEV (reference sequence). V was shortened by 7 bases and J by 6 bases, with 16 bases between the two germline ends. The CDR3 reads CASKQGFEGQPQHF. CDR3 in DNA: TGTGCCAGCAAACAGGGTTTTGAGGGTCAGCCCCAGCATTTT.

This CDR3 reads CASSVAAGGSTDTQYF. In nucleotides, the CDR3 is TGTGCCAGCAGTGTGGCGGCGGGAGGTAGCACAGATACGCAGTATTTT. V is TRBV6-4 and J is TRBJ2-3; 8 positions agree with TRBD2. This CDR3 is built from 16 residues. The V gene's germline CDR1 is MRHNA and CDR2 SNTAGT. After removal of 4 bases from V and 0 bases from J, the junction contained 6 bases not matched to a gene.

V and J are TRBV6-6 and TRBJ1-1, with 9 nucleotides matching TRBD1. From germline, CDR1 is MNHNY and CDR2 SVGAGI (reference sequence). After removal of 7 bases from V and 6 bases from J, the junction contained 12 bases not matched to a gene. CDR3 length equals 15 residues. The CDR3: CASTEQTGGNPEAFF. The CDR3 nucleotides are TGTGCCAGCACCGAACAAACAGGGGGCAACCCTGAAGCTTTCTTT.

The DNA for the CDR3 is TGCGCCAGCAGCGCCGACAGATTTCAAGAGACCCAGTACTTC. Translating it yields CASSADRFQETQYF. The chain carries TRBV5-1 and TRBJ2-5; D is possibly TRBD1 (5 bases). Germline CDR1 is SGHRS and CDR2 is YFSETQ. Trimming removed 4 bases from V and 2 bases from J, with 12 bases in between. The CDR3 runs 14 residues.

The genes are TRBV7-8 and TRBJ2-1, with unresolved D. V lost 3 bases and J lost 7, with 4 bases in between. Per the germline V gene, CDR1 is SGHVS and CDR2 is FQNEAQ. The CDR3 has 11 residues. The CDR3 sequence: CASSLQNEQFF. The CDR3 bases are TGTGCCAGCAGCTTGCAGAATGAGCAGTTCTTC.

The rearrangement links TRBV30 to TRBJ2-5; D gene uncertain. TRBJ2-7 matches the DNA end more closely, so the J call is doubtful. CDR1 and CDR2 (germline): GTSNPN, SVGIG (reference sequence). The CDR3 spans 11 residues. The CDR3 nucleotides read TGTGCCTGGAGTGCTAACTACGAGCAGTACTTC. Protein: CAWSANYEQYF.

This clone occurred once. The chain couples TRBV5-1 to TRBJ2-5; D is undetermined. Trimming took 7 bases from V and 5 from J, leaving 3 bases between them. Germline-derived CDR1 and CDR2 are SGHRS and YFSETQ. CDR3 length: 9 residues. In DNA, the CDR3 is TGCGCCAGCCCGGAGACCCAGTACTTC. Its protein product is CASPETQYF.

This chain uses TRBV6-1 with TRBJ2-1, with TRBD2 matching 9 bases. The CDR3 is made up of 15 amino acids. The V segment lost 5 bases and the J segment 7 bases; nucleotides outside the gene matches: 9. Germline V gives CDR1 MNHNS, CDR2 SASEGT. CDR3 protein: CASSTRPSGENEQFF. The CDR3 nucleotides are TGTGCCAGCAGTACCCGTCCTAGCGGGGAAAATGAGCAGTTCTTC.

The CDR3 loop is CASSLWSGSANTGELFF. In DNA, the CDR3 is TGTGCCAGCAGTTTATGGTCCGGGTCCGCGAACACCGGGGAGCTGTTTTTT. V is TRBV27 and J is TRBJ2-2; D is unresolved. Germline V gives CDR1 MNHEY, CDR2 SMNVEV (reference sequence). The CDR3 is 17 residues long. Trimming left V 1 base short and J 0 bases short, with 12 bases between.

The rearrangement links TRBV5-1 to TRBJ1-4; TRBD1 aligns across 8 bases. Trimming removed 4 bases from V and 3 bases from J; junction bases left unmatched: 2. The CDR3 is made up of 14 amino acids. In germline, CDR1 is SGHRS, CDR2 YFSETQ. CDR3 in amino acids: CASSRTGSNEKLFF. Written as DNA, the CDR3 is TGCGCCAGCAGCCGGACAGGGTCTAATGAAAAACTGTTTTTT.

This chain connects TRBV10-2 to TRBJ1-6; D might be TRBD1 (6 bases). Looked up from germline, CDR1 is WSHSY and CDR2 is SAAADI. Trimming removed 3 bases at V and 10 bases at J, with 19 bases between. This CDR3 region has 16 residues. CDR3 protein: CASSEEQGSIRSPLHF. In DNA form, the CDR3 reads TGCGCCAGCAGTGAAGAACAGGGATCGATTCGCTCACCCCTCCACTTT.

In this sample, this clone turned up once. V and J are TRBV18 and TRBJ1-3, with 7 bases lining up with TRBD1. The V segment lost 0 bases and the J segment 1 base; nucleotides outside the gene matches: 6. The germline CDR1 and CDR2 sequences are KGHSH and LQKENI. This CDR3 spans 17 amino acids. The CDR3 DNA sequence: TGTGCCAGCTCACCACCGTCAGGGGGTCTTTCTGGAAACACCATATATTTT. This encodes CASSPPSGGLSGNTIYF. Supplemented by reference TRBV18 and TRBJ1-3, the full variable domain reads NAGVMQNPRHLVRRRGQEARLRCSPMKGHSHVYWYRQLPEEGLKFMVYLQKENIIDESGMPKERFSAEFPKEGPSILRIQQVVRGDSAAYFCASSPPSGGLSGNTIYFGEGSWLTVV.